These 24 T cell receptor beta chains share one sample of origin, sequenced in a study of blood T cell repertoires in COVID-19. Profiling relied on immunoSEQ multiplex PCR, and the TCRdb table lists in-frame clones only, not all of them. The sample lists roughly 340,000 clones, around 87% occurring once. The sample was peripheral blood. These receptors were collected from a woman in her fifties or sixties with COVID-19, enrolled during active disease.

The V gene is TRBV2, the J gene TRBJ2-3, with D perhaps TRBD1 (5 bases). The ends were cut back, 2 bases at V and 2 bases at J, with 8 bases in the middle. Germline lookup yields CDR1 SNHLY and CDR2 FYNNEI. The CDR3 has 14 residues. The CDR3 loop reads CASSERGTTDTQYF. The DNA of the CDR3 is TGTGCCAGCAGTGAAAGGGGCACCACAGATACGCAGTATTTT.

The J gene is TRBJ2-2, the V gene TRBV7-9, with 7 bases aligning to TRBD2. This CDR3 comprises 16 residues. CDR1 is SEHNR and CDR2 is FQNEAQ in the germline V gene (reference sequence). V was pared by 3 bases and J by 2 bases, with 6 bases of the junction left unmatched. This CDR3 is CASSLREGFNTGELFF. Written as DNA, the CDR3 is TGTGCCAGCAGCTTGAGGGAGGGTTTCAACACCGGGGAGCTGTTTTTT.

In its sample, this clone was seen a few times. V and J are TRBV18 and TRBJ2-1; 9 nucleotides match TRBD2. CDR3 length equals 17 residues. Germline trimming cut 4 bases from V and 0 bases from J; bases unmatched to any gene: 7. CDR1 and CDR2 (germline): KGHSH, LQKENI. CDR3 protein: CASSLRTSVSSYNEQFF. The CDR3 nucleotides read TGTGCCAGCTCACTCCGGACTAGCGTAAGCTCCTACAATGAGCAGTTCTTC.

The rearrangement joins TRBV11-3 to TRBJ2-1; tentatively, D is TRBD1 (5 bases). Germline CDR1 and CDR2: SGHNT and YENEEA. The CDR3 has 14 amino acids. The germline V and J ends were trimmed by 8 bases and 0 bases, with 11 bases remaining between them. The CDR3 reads CASQGAPSYNEQFF. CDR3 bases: TGTGCCAGCCAAGGGGCGCCCTCCTACAATGAGCAGTTCTTC.

CDR3: CASSYSQGYNYGYTF. The CDR3 nucleotides are TGTGCCAGCAGTTACTCCCAGGGGTATAACTATGGCTACACCTTC. The V gene is TRBV6-5, the J gene TRBJ1-2; D is possibly TRBD1 (6 bases). The CDR3 loop spans 15 amino acids. V dropped 0 bases and J dropped 1 base, with 9 bases sitting between them. Germline CDR1 is MNHEY and CDR2 is SVGAGI.

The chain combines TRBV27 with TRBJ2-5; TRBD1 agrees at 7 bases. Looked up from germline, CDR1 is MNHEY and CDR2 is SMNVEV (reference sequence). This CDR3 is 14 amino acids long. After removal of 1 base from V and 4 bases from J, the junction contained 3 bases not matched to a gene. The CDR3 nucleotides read TGTGCCAGCAGTTTATTGGGGGACAGAGAGACCCAGTACTTC. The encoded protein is CASSLLGDRETQYF.

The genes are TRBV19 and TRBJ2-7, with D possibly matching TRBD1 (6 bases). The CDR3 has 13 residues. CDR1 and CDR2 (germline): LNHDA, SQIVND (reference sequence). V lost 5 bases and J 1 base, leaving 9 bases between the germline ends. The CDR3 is CASSFTGSYEQYF. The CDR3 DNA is TGTGCCAGTAGTTTTACAGGGTCCTACGAGCAGTACTTC.

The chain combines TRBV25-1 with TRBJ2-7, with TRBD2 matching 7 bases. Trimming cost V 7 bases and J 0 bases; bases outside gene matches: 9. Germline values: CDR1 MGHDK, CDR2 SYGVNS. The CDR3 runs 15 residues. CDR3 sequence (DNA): TGTGCCAGCACCGAGCGCGGCGGGGGCTCCTACGAGCAGTACTTC. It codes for CASTERGGGSYEQYF.

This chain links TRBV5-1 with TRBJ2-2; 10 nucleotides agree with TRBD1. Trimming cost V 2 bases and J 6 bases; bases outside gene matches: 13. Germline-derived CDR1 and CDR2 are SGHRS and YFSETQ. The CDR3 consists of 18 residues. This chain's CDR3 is CASSFPWGQGQGAGELFF. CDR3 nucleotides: TGCGCCAGCAGCTTCCCCTGGGGACAGGGGCAGGGTGCCGGGGAGCTGTTTTTT.

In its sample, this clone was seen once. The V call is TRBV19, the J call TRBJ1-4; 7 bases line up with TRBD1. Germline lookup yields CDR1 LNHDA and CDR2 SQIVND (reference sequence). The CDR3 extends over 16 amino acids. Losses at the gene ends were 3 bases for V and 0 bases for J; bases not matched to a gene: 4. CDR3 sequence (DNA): TGTGCCAGTAGTATGGGACAGAGTACAACTAATGAAAAACTGTTTTTT. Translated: CASSMGQSTTNEKLFF.

The CDR3 here is CASTRGDTEAFF. The CDR3, as DNA: TGTGCCAGCACCAGGGGGGACACTGAAGCTTTCTTT. The rearrangement links TRBV12-3 or TRBV12-4 to TRBJ1-1; 7 positions agree with TRBD1. The CDR3 covers 12 residues. V gave up 7 bases and J gave up 3 bases; unmatched junction bases: 2.

This CDR3 reads CASIDREGIREKLFF. The CDR3 DNA sequence: TGTGCCAGCATCGACCGGGAGGGGATTAGGGAAAAACTGTTTTTT. This rearrangement joins TRBV6-6 to TRBJ1-4; tentative D call: TRBD1 (5 bases). This CDR3 region has 15 residues. Germline CDR1 reads MNHNY; CDR2 reads SVGAGI (reference sequence). V lost 7 bases and J 8 bases, leaving 20 bases between the germline ends.

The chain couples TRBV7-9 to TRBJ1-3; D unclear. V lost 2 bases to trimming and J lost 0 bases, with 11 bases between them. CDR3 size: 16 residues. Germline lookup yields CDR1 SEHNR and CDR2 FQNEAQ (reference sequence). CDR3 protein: CASSLNFQRSGNTIYF. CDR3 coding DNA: TGTGCCAGCAGCTTAAACTTTCAGCGCTCTGGAAACACCATATATTTT.

CDR3 sequence reads: CASNSLGTSTDTQYF. The CDR3 bases are TGTGCCAGCAACTCTTTGGGGACTTCTACAGATACGCAGTATTTT. This chain uses TRBV27 with TRBJ2-3, with a tentative D call TRBD2 (6 bases). The CDR3 runs 15 residues. Trimming removed 7 bases from V and 3 bases from J, with 17 bases in between. Germline assignment: CDR1 MNHEY and CDR2 SMNVEV (reference sequence).

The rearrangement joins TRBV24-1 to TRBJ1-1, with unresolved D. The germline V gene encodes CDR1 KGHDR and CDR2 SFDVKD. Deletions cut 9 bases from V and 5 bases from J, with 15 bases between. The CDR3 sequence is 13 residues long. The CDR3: CATSEGPRTEAFF. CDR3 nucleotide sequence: TGTGCCACCTCCGAGGGTCCCAGGACTGAAGCTTTCTTT.

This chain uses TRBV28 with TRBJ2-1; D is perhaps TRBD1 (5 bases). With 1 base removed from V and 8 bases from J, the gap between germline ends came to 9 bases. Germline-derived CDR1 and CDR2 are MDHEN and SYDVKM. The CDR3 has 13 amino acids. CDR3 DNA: TGTGCCAGCAGTTTATTTGGGGCGGATGAGCAGTTCTTC. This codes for CASSLFGADEQFF.

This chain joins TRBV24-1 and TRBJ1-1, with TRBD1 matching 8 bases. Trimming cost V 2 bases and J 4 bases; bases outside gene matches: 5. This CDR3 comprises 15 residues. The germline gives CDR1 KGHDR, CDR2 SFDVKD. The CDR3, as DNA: TGTGCCACCAGTGATTCTGGACAGGGAGGCACTGAAGCTTTCTTT. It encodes CATSDSGQGGTEAFF.

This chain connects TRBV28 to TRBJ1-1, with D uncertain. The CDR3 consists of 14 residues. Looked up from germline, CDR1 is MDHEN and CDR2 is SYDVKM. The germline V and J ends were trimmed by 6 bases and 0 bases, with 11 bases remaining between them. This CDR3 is CASRTQLLNTEAFF. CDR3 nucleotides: TGTGCCAGCAGGACTCAGCTATTGAACACTGAAGCTTTCTTT. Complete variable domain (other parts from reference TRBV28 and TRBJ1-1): DVKVTQSSRYLVKRTGEKVFLECVQDMDHENMFWYRQDPGLGLRLIYFSYDVKMKEKGDIPEGYSVSREKKERFSLILESASTNQTSMYLCASRTQLLNTEAFFGQGTRLTVV.

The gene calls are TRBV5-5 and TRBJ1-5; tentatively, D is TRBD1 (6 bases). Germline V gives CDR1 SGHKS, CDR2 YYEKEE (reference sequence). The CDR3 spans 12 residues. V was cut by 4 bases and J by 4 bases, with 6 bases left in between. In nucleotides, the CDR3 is TGTGCCAGCAGCCAGGGGAATCAGCCCCAGCATTTT. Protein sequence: CASSQGNQPQHF.

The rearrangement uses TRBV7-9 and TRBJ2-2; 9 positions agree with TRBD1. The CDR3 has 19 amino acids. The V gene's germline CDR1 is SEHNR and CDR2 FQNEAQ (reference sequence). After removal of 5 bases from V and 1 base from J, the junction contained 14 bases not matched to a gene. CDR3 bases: TGTGCCAGCAGCCAGCCTCCGGGACAGGGCCTTGGGAACACCGGGGAGCTGTTTTTT. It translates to CASSQPPGQGLGNTGELFF.

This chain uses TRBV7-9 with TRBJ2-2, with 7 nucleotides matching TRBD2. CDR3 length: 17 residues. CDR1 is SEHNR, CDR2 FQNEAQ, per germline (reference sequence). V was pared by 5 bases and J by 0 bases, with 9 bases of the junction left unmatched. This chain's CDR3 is CASSEHPGLPNTGELFF. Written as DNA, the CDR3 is TGTGCCAGCAGCGAACACCCGGGACTACCGAACACCGGGGAGCTGTTTTTT.

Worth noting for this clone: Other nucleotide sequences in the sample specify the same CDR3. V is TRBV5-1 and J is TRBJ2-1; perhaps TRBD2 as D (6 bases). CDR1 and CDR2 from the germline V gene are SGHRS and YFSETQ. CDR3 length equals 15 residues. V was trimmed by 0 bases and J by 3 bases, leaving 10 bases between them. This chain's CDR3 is CASSLAAGLYNEQFF. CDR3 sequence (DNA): TGCGCCAGCAGCTTGGCCGCGGGACTCTACAATGAGCAGTTCTTC.

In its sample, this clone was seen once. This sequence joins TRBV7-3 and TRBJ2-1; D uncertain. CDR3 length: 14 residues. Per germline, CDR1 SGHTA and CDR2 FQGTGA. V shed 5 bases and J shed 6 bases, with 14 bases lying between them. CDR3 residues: CASSPPGRLNEQFF. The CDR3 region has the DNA TGTGCCAGCAGCCCCCCGGGTAGACTCAATGAGCAGTTCTTC.

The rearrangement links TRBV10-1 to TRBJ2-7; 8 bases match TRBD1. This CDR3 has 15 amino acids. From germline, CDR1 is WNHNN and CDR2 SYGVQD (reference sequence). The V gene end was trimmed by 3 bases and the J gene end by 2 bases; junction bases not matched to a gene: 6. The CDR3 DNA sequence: TGCGCCAGCAGTGACGGGACAGGTCAGCCCTACGAGCAGTACTTC. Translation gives CASSDGTGQPYEQYF.